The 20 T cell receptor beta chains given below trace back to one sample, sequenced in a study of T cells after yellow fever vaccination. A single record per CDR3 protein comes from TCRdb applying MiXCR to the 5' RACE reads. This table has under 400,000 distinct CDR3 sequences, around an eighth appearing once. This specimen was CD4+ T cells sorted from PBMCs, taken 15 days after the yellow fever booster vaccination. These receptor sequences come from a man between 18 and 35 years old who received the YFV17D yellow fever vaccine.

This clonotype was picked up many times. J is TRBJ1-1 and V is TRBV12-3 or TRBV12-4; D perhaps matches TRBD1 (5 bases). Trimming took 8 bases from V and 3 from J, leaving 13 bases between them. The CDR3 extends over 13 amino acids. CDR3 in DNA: TGTGCCAGCTGCCAAGAGGGGTACACTGAAGCTTTCTTT. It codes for CASCQEGYTEAFF.

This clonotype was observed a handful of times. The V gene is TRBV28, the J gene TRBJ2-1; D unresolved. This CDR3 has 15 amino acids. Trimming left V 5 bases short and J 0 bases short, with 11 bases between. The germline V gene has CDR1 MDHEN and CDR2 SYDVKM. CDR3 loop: CASSPRPLSYNEQFF. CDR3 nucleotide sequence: TGTGCCAGCAGTCCCCGCCCCCTCTCCTACAATGAGCAGTTCTTC.

CDR3 sequence reads: CASSSDRGDTYEQYF. CDR3 in DNA: TGTGCCAGCAGTTCCGACAGGGGCGACACCTACGAGCAGTACTTC. The V gene is TRBV6-2 or TRBV6-3, the J gene TRBJ2-7, with TRBD1 matching over 8 bases. Trimming cost V 4 bases and J 2 bases; bases outside gene matches: 7. The germline V gene has CDR1 MNHEY and CDR2 SVGEGT. The CDR3 length is 15 residues.

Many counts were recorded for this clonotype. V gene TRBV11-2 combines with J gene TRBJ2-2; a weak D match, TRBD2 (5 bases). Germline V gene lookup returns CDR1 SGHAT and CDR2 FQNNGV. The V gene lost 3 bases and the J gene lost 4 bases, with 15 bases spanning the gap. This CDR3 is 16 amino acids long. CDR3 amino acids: CASSLLRGIGTGELFF. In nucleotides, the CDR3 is TGTGCCAGCAGCTTGTTAAGAGGGATAGGCACCGGGGAGCTGTTTTTT.

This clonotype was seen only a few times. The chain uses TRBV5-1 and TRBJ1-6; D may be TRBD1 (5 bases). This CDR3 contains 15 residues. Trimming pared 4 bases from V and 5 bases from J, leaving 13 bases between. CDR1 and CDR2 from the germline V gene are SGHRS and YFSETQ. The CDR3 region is CASSQAGTDNSPLHF. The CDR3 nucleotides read TGCGCCAGCAGCCAAGCCGGGACGGATAATTCACCCCTCCACTTT.

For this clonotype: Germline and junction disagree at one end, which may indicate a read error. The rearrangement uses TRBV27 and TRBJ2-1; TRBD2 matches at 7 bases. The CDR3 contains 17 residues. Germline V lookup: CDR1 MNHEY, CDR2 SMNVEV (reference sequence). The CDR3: CASRPRSGARSYTEQFF. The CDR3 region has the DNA TGTGCCAGCAGACCCCGAAGCGGGGCCCGCTCCTACACTGAGCAGTTCTTC.

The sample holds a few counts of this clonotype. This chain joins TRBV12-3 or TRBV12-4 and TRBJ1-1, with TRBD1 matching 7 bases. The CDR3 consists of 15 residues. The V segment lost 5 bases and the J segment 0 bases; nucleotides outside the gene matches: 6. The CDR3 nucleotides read TGTGCCAGCAGTCCTTACAGGGGAATGAACACTGAAGCTTTCTTT. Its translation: CASSPYRGMNTEAFF.

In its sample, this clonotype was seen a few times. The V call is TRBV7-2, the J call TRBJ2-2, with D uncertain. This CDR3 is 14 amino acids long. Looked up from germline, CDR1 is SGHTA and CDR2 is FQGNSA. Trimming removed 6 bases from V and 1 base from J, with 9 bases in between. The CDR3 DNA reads TGTGCCAGCAGTAACACACGGAACACCGGGGAGCTGTTTTTT. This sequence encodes CASSNTRNTGELFF.

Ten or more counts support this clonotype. The CDR3 bases are TGTGCCAGCAGCTTGCTGCGGGGGGGCTATGAGCAGTTCTTC. Amino acid sequence: CASSLLRGGYEQFF. The chain links TRBV5-6 to TRBJ2-1, with 9 bases identical to TRBD2. CDR3 size: 14 residues. The germline gives CDR1 SGHDT, CDR2 YYEEEE. V gave up 1 base and J gave up 8 bases; unmatched junction bases: 4.

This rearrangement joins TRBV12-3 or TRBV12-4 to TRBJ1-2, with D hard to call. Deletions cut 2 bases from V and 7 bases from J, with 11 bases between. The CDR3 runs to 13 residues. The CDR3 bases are TGTGCCAGCAGTTTACAAGTCCGAACTGGCTACACCTTC. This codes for CASSLQVRTGYTF.

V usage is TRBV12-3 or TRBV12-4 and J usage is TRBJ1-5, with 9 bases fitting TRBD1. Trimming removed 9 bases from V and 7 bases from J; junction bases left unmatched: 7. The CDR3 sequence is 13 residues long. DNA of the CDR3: TGTGCCAGGTCCCGGGACAGGGAACAGCCCCAGCATTTT. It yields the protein CARSRDREQPQHF.

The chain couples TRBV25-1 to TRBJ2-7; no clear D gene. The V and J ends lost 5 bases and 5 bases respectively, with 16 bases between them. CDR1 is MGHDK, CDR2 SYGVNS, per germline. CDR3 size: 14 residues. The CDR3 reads CASSTTGGLNEQYF. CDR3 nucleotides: TGTGCCAGCAGTACGACCGGTGGTTTGAACGAGCAGTACTTC.

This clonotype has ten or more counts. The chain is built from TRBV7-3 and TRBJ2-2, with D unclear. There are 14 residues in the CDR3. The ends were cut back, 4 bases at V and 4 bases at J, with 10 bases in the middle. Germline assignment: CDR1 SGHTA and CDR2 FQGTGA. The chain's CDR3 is CASSSLSGTGELFF. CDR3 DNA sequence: TGTGCCAGCAGCTCCCTCTCTGGCACCGGGGAGCTGTTTTTT.

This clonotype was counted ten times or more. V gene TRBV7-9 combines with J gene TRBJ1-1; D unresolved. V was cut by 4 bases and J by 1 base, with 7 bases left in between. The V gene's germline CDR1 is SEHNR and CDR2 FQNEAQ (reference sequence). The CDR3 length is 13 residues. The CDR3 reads CASSSLSNTEAFF. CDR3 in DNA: TGTGCCAGCAGCTCCCTCTCGAACACTGAAGCTTTCTTT. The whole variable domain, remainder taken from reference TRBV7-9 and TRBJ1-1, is DTGVSQNPRHKITKRGQNVTFRCDPISEHNRLYWYRQTLGQGPEFLTYFQNEAQLEKSRLLSDRFSAERPKGSFSTLEIQRTEQGDSAMYLCASSSLSNTEAFFGQGTRLTVV.

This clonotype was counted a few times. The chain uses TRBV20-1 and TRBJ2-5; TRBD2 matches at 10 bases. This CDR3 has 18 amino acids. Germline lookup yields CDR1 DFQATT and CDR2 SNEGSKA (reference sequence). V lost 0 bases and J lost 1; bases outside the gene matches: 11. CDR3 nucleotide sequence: TGCAGTGCTAGAGATCTTTCCCCTAGCGGGAGACTCCAAGAGACCCAGTACTTC. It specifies CSARDLSPSGRLQETQYF.

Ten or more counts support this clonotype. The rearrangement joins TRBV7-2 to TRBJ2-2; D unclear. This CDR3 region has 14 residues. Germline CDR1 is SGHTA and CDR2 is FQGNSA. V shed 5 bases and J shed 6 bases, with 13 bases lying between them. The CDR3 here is CASSRARGAGELFF. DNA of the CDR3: TGTGCCAGCAGCCGCGCGCGTGGGGCCGGGGAGCTGTTTTTT.

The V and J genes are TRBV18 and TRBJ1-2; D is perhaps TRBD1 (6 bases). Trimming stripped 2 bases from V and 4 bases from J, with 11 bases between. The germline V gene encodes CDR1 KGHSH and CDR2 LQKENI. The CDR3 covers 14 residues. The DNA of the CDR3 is TGTGCCAGCTCACCAGCCCGGGACATCTATGGCTACACCTTC. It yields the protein CASSPARDIYGYTF.

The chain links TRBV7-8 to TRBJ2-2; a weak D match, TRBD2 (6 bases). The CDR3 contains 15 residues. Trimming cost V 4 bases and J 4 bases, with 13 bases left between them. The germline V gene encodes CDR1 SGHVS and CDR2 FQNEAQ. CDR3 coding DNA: TGTGCCAGCAGCTCCGGGTTGCGGGGCACCGGGGAGCTGTTTTTT. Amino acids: CASSSGLRGTGELFF.

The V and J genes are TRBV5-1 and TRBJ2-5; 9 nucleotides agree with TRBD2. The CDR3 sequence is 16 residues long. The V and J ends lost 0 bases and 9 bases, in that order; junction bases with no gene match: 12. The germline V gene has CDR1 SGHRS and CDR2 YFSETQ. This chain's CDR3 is CASSLAGLASQSAQYF. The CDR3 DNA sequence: TGCGCCAGCAGCTTGGCCGGACTAGCGTCGCAATCCGCCCAGTACTTC. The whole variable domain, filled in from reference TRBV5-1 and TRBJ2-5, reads KAGVTQTPRYLIKTRGQQVTLSCSPISGHRSVSWYQQTPGQGLQFLFEYFSETQRNKGNFPGRFSGRQFSNSRSEMNVSTLELGDSALYLCASSLAGLASQSAQYFGPGTRLLVL.

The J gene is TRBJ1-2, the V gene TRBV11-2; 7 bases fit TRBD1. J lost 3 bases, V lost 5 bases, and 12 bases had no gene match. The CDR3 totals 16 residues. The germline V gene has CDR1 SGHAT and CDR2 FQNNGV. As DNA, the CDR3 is TGTGCCAGCAGCGCCAAGACAGGGATCGACGACTATGGCTACACCTTC. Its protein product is CASSAKTGIDDYGYTF.